This entry is about one T cell receptor beta chain. This clone showed up just once. No cognate antigen has been identified for it. No qualities accompany the bases; no much larger clone lies one base away. From cysteine to phenylalanine, the CDR3 is 12 amino acids long. Kept here is only the CDR3 DNA, which spans 36 bases and is read in frame from base 1. CDR1 and CDR2, looked up from the germline V gene, are MDHEN and SYDVKM. Relative to germline, V is 3 bases shorter and J is 7 bases shorter, with 9 bases between their ends. The collaborating institutions used their own protocols to collect whole blood in K2EDTA tubes. For TCRbeta analysis, collaborator samples were shipped as frozen whole blood, as isolated PBMCs, or as DNA extracted from either sample type. This sample was taken from a study of blood T cell repertoires in COVID-19 (dated by TCRdb to the early 2020s). Background for the entire study: Collaborator samples came from the United States, Italy and Spain and covered acute and convalescent phases of COVID-19. The material from the prospective study consisted of cDNA or gDNA derived from T cells, B-cell-depleted T cells, or PBMCs. The dataset comprised deeply sampled blood TCRbeta repertoires from subjects exposed to, actively infected with, or recovered from COVID-19. The repertoires were released in a freely available public database intended as a resource for research on the immune response to SARS-CoV-2. Samples were obtained from the ongoing ImmuneRACE study (first 160 participants) and from about 1,300 subjects provided by 6 global collaborators. The sample metadata nearly always contained a de-identified subject ID, COVID-19 status, age in years and sex. Where available, HLA class I and class II types were taken from metadata supplied by the sample provider and were not determined by assay-based typing. The paper as a whole reports these results and caveats: How much clinical and demographic metadata was included differed by source and by participant, and the metadata was provided uncurated.

TCRbeta CDR3 regions were amplified from genomic DNA by means of the immunoSEQ Assay, a bias-controlled multiplex PCR. On the authors' methods: Nucleated cell counts per sample were estimated from amplification of reference gene primers within the assay. To quantify the absolute abundance of each unique TCRbeta CDR3 rearrangement, sequence reads were collapsed and filtered. Productive Simpson clonality was computed per sample as the square root of Simpson's diversity index over productive rearrangements. This is the immuneACCESS table as TCRdb keeps it, with only in-frame sequences that have V and J called. A part of the clones is gone; compared with another copy, unresolved V genes explain less than half, and the rest is unexplained. The DNA gave D and trimming, while V, J and clone size come from that table. The sample contains 150,000 to 200,000 clones, around 85% of them found a single time. The top ten clonotypes cover approximately 11% of the sample.

This receptor was obtained from a human donor with active or convalescent COVID-19. The donor label of this sample is uncertain. The rearrangement joined TRBV28 to TRBJ1-1, with the D gene call left open. Sequencing was carried out using peripheral blood. CDR3 loop: CASSLLPGEAFF. Here is the DNA: TGTGCCAGCAGTTTGTTACCGGGTGAAGCTTTCTTT.